This TCR beta chain appears in the sequencing data of a study of T-cell memory formation after mild COVID-19. This CDR3 is 14 amino acids long. Germline CDR1 is LGHDT and CDR2 is YNNKEL (reference sequence). V trimming: 0 bases; J trimming: 7 bases; junction bases outside the gene matches: 6. This clonotype was counted only a few times. Its target is not known. The 5'RACE method, run with constant-segment primers, produced TCR alpha and TCR beta cDNA libraries (carrying sample barcodes and UMIs). In TCRdb, the 5' RACE reads were re-called with MiXCR into one record per CDR3 protein. The data contain approximately 570,000 distinct CDR3 sequences, 18% of them singletons. Study results and limitations: Mainly CM and EM harbored the contracting CD4+ clones; mainly EMRA harbored the CD8+ ones.

The chain combines TRBV3-1 with TRBJ2-7; 7 nucleotides match TRBD2. The sequencing sample was made of PBMCs or a T cell subset sorted from them (not recorded which). The clonotype comes from an adult woman who had mild COVID-19 (a few samples of this study predate the infection). Cell type and time point are not known. Here the CDR3 reads CASSQDLGAGEQYF. Here the CDR3 DNA reads TGTGCCAGCAGCCAAGATCTGGGAGCGGGGGAGCAGTACTTC.